A single sample is the source of the 20 T cell receptor beta chains below, sequenced in a study of blood T cell repertoires in COVID-19 (dated by TCRdb to the early 2020s). The library was made by the immunoSEQ multiplex PCR assay. TCRdb re-hosts the immuneACCESS table, in-frame sequences only. Its copies lack some clones; in the studies checked, an unresolved V gene accounts for under half of them, and the cause for the rest is not known. In all, the sample holds about 60,000 clones, and around 83% of those were seen once. 10% to 13% of the sample belongs to the ten largest clones. What was sequenced was peripheral blood. These receptors were obtained from a man in his fifties or sixties with COVID-19, enrolled during active disease.

The chain carries TRBV19 and TRBJ2-3; possibly TRBD2 for D (6 bases). The germline gives CDR1 LNHDA, CDR2 SQIVND (reference sequence). Trimming stripped 6 bases from V and 8 bases from J, with 24 bases between. The CDR3 sequence is 16 residues long. This CDR3 reads CASRNQGLARDGTQYF. The CDR3 DNA sequence: TGTGCCAGTAGAAATCAAGGCCTAGCGCGGGATGGTACGCAGTATTTT.

V usage is TRBV5-4 and J usage is TRBJ2-5; 8 bases match TRBD2. This CDR3 is built from 17 residues. CDR1 and CDR2 from the germline V gene are SGHNT and YYREEE (reference sequence). Germline trimming cut 3 bases from V and 5 bases from J; bases unmatched to any gene: 15. Here the CDR3 reads CASSSRRGAGDGETQYF. CDR3 nucleotide sequence: TGTGCCAGCAGCTCCCGAAGGGGAGCGGGAGATGGGGAGACCCAGTACTTC.

V is TRBV4-2 and J is TRBJ1-5; TRBD1 agrees at 7 bases. Germline CDR1 and CDR2: LGHNA and YNFKEQ. This CDR3 spans 15 amino acids. The V segment lost 3 bases and the J segment 3 bases; nucleotides outside the gene matches: 5. CDR3 amino acids: CASSHLDRINQPQHF. The DNA for the CDR3 is TGTGCCAGCAGCCACTTGGACAGGATCAATCAGCCCCAGCATTTT.

CDR3 sequence (DNA): TGTGCCTGGAGCGGTGTGGGACAGACCACCGGGGAGCTGTTTTTT. Encoded protein: CAWSGVGQTTGELFF. V is TRBV30 and J is TRBJ2-2; 7 bases align to TRBD1. The CDR3 covers 15 residues. With 3 bases clipped from V and 4 bases from J, the junction kept 8 bases outside the gene matches. Germline CDR1 reads GTSNPN; CDR2 reads SVGIG (reference sequence).

V and J are TRBV7-2 and TRBJ2-7; TRBD1 aligns across 8 bases. V dropped 5 bases and J dropped 2; count of bases not matched to a gene: 5. Looked up from germline, CDR1 is SGHTA and CDR2 is FQGNSA. CDR3 length: 14 amino acids. The CDR3 nucleotides are TGTGCCAGCAGCGCGGACAGGGCTGCCTACGAGCAGTACTTC. Protein: CASSADRAAYEQYF.

J is TRBJ1-1 and V is TRBV27, with D maybe TRBD1 (5 bases). Germline CDR1 and CDR2: MNHEY and SMNVEV (reference sequence). The V end lost 4 bases, the J end lost 4 bases, and 13 bases lay between the germline ends. The CDR3 is 14 residues long. DNA for the CDR3: TGTGCCAGCAGTTGGGACTTAAGGACCACTGAAGCTTTCTTT. Translating it yields CASSWDLRTTEAFF.

V is TRBV23-1 and J is TRBJ1-5; D not resolved. TRBV23-1 is labeled an ORF, and its function is uncertain. Between the trimmed V and J ends, which lost 4 bases and 2 bases, there was a span of 30 bases. The length of the CDR3 is 21 residues. The CDR3 reads CASSPYISGRVSDEGNQPQHF. The CDR3, as DNA: TGCGCCAGCAGTCCCTATATTTCCGGGCGAGTTAGCGACGAGGGCAATCAGCCCCAGCATTTT.

The gene calls are TRBV30 and TRBJ1-3; 7 nucleotides match TRBD1. From germline, CDR1 is GTSNPN and CDR2 SVGIG (reference sequence). The CDR3 runs to 13 residues. V shed 4 bases and J 2 bases; nucleotides not matched to a gene: 2. CDR3 in amino acids: CAWKRGPGNTIYF. CDR3 DNA: TGTGCCTGGAAGAGGGGGCCTGGAAACACCATATATTTT. Full variable domain (missing parts from reference TRBV30 and TRBJ1-3): SQTIHQWPATLVQPVGSPLSLECTVEGTSNPNLYWYRQAAGRGLQLLFYSVGIGQISSEVPQNLSASRPQDRQFILSSKKLLLSDSGFYLCAWKRGPGNTIYFGEGSWLTVV.

The rearrangement joins TRBV2 to TRBJ1-4; D gene ambiguous. Trimming pared 2 bases from V and 4 bases from J, leaving 11 bases between. Per the germline V gene, CDR1 is SNHLY and CDR2 is FYNNEI. The CDR3 covers 15 residues. CDR3 loop: CASSEWQSVNEKLFF. CDR3 coding DNA: TGTGCCAGCAGTGAATGGCAGAGCGTTAATGAAAAACTGTTTTTT.

This sequence joins TRBV9 and TRBJ2-1; 12 bases agree with TRBD1. Germline V gene data show CDR1 as SGDLS and CDR2 as YYNGEE. V dropped 3 bases and J dropped 9; count of bases not matched to a gene: 16. This CDR3 spans 18 amino acids. The CDR3 loop reads CASSEGQGAGTLLREQFF. CDR3 in DNA: TGTGCCAGCAGCGAGGGACAGGGGGCTGGGACTCTCCTCCGTGAGCAGTTCTTC.

The chain couples TRBV30 to TRBJ2-7, with a tentative D call TRBD1 (6 bases). The CDR3 length is 14 residues. The V and J ends lost 0 bases and 5 bases respectively, with 14 bases between them. The germline V gene encodes CDR1 GTSNPN and CDR2 SVGIG (reference sequence). The DNA for the CDR3 is TGTGCCTGGAGTGTACAGGGAGTTGTCCACGAGCAGTACTTC. This translates into CAWSVQGVVHEQYF.

The chain uses TRBV20-1 and TRBJ2-3; perhaps TRBD2 as D (6 bases). Looked up from germline, CDR1 is DFQATT and CDR2 is SNEGSKA (reference sequence). The CDR3 sequence is 14 residues long. The V end lost 3 bases, the J end lost 6 bases, and 16 bases lay between the germline ends. CDR3 nucleotides: TGCAGTGCTAGTGGAGCGGGTTTGGGGGATACGCAGTATTTT. Translation gives CSASGAGLGDTQYF.

CDR3 sequence: CAWRLRWEGLYNEQFF. The CDR3 DNA reads as TGTGCCTGGAGGCTTCGATGGGAGGGCCTGTACAATGAGCAGTTCTTC. The chain couples TRBV30 to TRBJ2-1, with 7 positions matching TRBD2. The CDR3 spans 16 residues. The germline V gene has CDR1 GTSNPN and CDR2 SVGIG (reference sequence). The trim removed 3 bases at V and 4 bases at J, leaving 12 bases unmatched.

The rearrangement links TRBV19 to TRBJ1-1; 10 nucleotides line up with TRBD1. The CDR3 is made up of 15 amino acids. V lost 5 bases and J lost 4; bases outside the gene matches: 7. Germline-derived CDR1 and CDR2 are LNHDA and SQIVND (reference sequence). CDR3 sequence: CASSPRDRGGTEAFF. The CDR3 region has the DNA TGTGCCAGTAGTCCCCGGGACAGGGGAGGCACTGAAGCTTTCTTT.

The chain carries TRBV19 and TRBJ2-7, with D possibly being TRBD2 (6 bases). This CDR3 contains 15 residues. V was cut by 9 bases and J by 3 bases, with 21 bases left in between. The germline gives CDR1 LNHDA, CDR2 SQIVND (reference sequence). In DNA form, the CDR3 reads TGTGCCAGCCAATCTCGGGCGGGGTCCAGCTACGAGCAGTACTTC. This translates into CASQSRAGSSYEQYF.

This clone was seen more than once but under ten times. The CDR3: CASSGAIRGSGYTF. The CDR3 DNA is TGTGCCAGCAGCGGGGCCATCCGGGGAAGCGGCTACACCTTC. J is TRBJ1-2 and V is TRBV9; D unresolved. Germline V CDR1 and CDR2: SGDLS, YYNGEE. There are 14 residues in the CDR3. V lost 3 bases, J lost 8 bases, and 17 bases lay in between.

This clone is a singleton in its sample. V and J are TRBV11-2 and TRBJ2-7, with 9 bases aligning to TRBD2. The CDR3 is 15 residues long. V lost 2 bases and J lost 8; bases outside the gene matches: 10. The germline V gene encodes CDR1 SGHAT and CDR2 FQNNGV. The CDR3 nucleotides are TGTGCCAGCAGCTTACCCGGGACTAGCTTTTTTAAGCAGTACTTC. This sequence encodes CASSLPGTSFFKQYF.

The rearrangement links TRBV29-1 to TRBJ2-7; D is undetermined. V lost 4 bases and J 3 bases, leaving 25 bases between the germline ends. The germline gives CDR1 SQVTM, CDR2 ANQGSEA. The length of the CDR3 is 17 residues. As DNA, the CDR3 is TGCAGCGTTGTGGGCCCTGAGCTTGCAGGCCTCAACTACGAGCAGTACTTC. Translation gives CSVVGPELAGLNYEQYF.

The rearrangement joins TRBV10-3 to TRBJ1-1, with unresolved D. Trimming took off 7 bases at V and 0 bases at J, with 9 bases between the two ends. CDR1 is ENHRY and CDR2 is SYGVKD in the germline V gene. CDR3 length: 13 residues. The DNA of the CDR3 is TGTGCCATCAATCCAGACTTGAACACTGAAGCTTTCTTT. This translates into CAINPDLNTEAFF.

The rearrangement uses TRBV29-1 and TRBJ2-1; TRBD2 aligns across 11 bases. The J segment lost 3 bases and the V segment lost 0 bases, leaving 4 bases of the junction unmatched. The V gene's germline CDR1 is SQVTM and CDR2 ANQGSEA. The CDR3 has 16 residues. CDR3 coding DNA: TGCAGCGTTGAAGATCTGGGGACTAGCGGCTACAATGAGCAGTTCTTC. Translating gives CSVEDLGTSGYNEQFF.